The 16 T cell receptor beta chains below come from one sample, sequenced in a study of T cell responses to AZD1222 COVID-19 vaccine (dated by TCRdb to about 2021). Libraries were built with the immunoSEQ multiplex PCR assay. TCRdb carries this immuneACCESS record with in-frame sequences only. Its versions omit some clonotypes, under half of them owing to an unresolved V gene in the studies checked, with the rest unexplained. This sample lists about 84,000 clones; 70% to 90% were detected once. The ten largest clones represent 9% to 14% of the sample. Explained via the paper, the time point label denotes: about 28 days (+/-7) after the second vaccine dose. The sample in question was peripheral blood, obtained 28 days after the second AZD1222 dose. The source is an adult who received the AZD1222 COVID-19 vaccine.

The gene calls are TRBV5-1 and TRBJ2-3; maybe TRBD1 (6 bases). CDR1 is SGHRS and CDR2 is YFSETQ in the germline V gene. The V end was cut by 7 bases, the J end by 1 base, with 16 bases between. The CDR3 contains 15 residues. CDR3 DNA sequence: TGCGCCAGCGTCGCGGGCACAGGGCGCACAGATACGCAGTATTTT. It codes for CASVAGTGRTDTQYF.

The chain joins TRBV7-6 to TRBJ1-4; 10 nucleotides agree with TRBD1. Germline CDR1 SGHVS, CDR2 FNYEAQ. Losses at the gene ends were 3 bases for V and 7 bases for J; bases not matched to a gene: 14. This CDR3 comprises 18 residues. This CDR3 reads CASSLEGQGGIVGEKLFF. Here the CDR3 DNA reads TGTGCCAGCAGCTTGGAAGGACAGGGGGGTATAGTGGGTGAAAAACTGTTTTTT.

The V and J genes are TRBV3-1 (or the pseudogene TRBV3-2) and TRBJ1-3; D unresolved. The germline V gene has CDR1 LGHDT and CDR2 YNNKEL (reference sequence). The CDR3 covers 13 residues. The V end was cut by 4 bases, the J end by 4 bases, with 8 bases between. CDR3 sequence: CASSRVEGNTIYF. CDR3 sequence (DNA): TGTGCCAGCAGCCGCGTTGAAGGAAACACCATATATTTT.

CDR3 DNA: TGTGCCAGCAGCTTCTGGGCAGGCTCTGGGGCCAACGTCCTGACTTTC. Protein: CASSFWAGSGANVLTF. This rearrangement joins TRBV7-6 to TRBJ2-6, with D hard to call. Per the germline V gene, CDR1 is SGHVS and CDR2 is FNYEAQ. The CDR3 is 16 amino acids. The V end was cut by 3 bases, the J end by 0 bases, with 9 bases between.

This clone counts as medium-sized (0.01 to 0.1%). The gene calls are TRBV12-3 or TRBV12-4 and TRBJ2-5, with 7 bases lining up with TRBD1. CDR3 length equals 13 residues. Trimming cost V 7 bases and J 3 bases; bases outside gene matches: 5. The CDR3 bases are TGTGCCAGCATCTTAGGGACAGAAGAGACCCAGTACTTC. Translated: CASILGTEETQYF.

The CDR3 DNA reads as TGTGCCAGCACCCCCCTAGCGGACACTCCTAACTATGGCTACACCTTC. Encoded protein: CASTPLADTPNYGYTF. The chain couples TRBV9 to TRBJ1-2; possibly TRBD1 for D (5 bases). The CDR3 runs 16 residues. Per germline, CDR1 SGDLS and CDR2 YYNGEE. With 6 bases removed from V and 0 bases from J, the gap between germline ends came to 18 bases.

This rearrangement joins TRBV9 to TRBJ1-6; TRBD1 is a possible D gene (6 bases). Germline assignment: CDR1 SGDLS and CDR2 YYNGEE. V lost 2 bases, J lost 5 bases, and 11 bases lay in between. This CDR3 region has 15 residues. CDR3 DNA: TGTGCCAGCAGCGTTGGGGGGCGCGATAATTCACCCCTCCACTTT. This translates into CASSVGGRDNSPLHF.

The V and J genes are TRBV2 and TRBJ1-1, with D perhaps TRBD1 (5 bases). This CDR3 region has 13 residues. Germline V gene lookup returns CDR1 SNHLY and CDR2 FYNNEI. Trimming cost V 7 bases and J 1 base, with 10 bases left between them. CDR3 amino acids: CASTPGGNTEAFF. In nucleotides, the CDR3 is TGTGCCAGCACGCCCGGGGGGAACACTGAAGCTTTCTTT.

The chain has TRBV10-3 and TRBJ1-1; tentatively, D is TRBD1 (6 bases). CDR1 and CDR2 from the germline V gene are ENHRY and SYGVKD. This CDR3 contains 13 residues. Trimming cost V 7 bases and J 4 bases, with 13 bases left between them. The CDR3 sequence is CAINPEGGTEAFF. CDR3 DNA sequence: TGTGCCATCAATCCGGAAGGGGGCACTGAAGCTTTCTTT.

DNA of the CDR3: TGTGCCAGCAGCCAAGGTTCCCAGGGCTACGAGCAGTACTTC. It specifies CASSQGSQGYEQYF. The chain recombines TRBV3-1 (or the pseudogene TRBV3-2) with TRBJ2-7, with D possibly TRBD1 on 5 matching bases. Germline CDR1 LGHDT, CDR2 YNNKEL (reference sequence). With 1 base removed from V and 3 bases from J, the gap between germline ends came to 10 bases. The CDR3 totals 14 residues.

This chain links TRBV3-1 (or the pseudogene TRBV3-2) with TRBJ2-1; tentatively, D is TRBD2 (5 bases). With 2 bases removed from V and 0 bases from J, the gap between germline ends came to 11 bases. CDR3 length: 16 residues. The germline V gene has CDR1 LGHDT and CDR2 YNNKEL (reference sequence). CDR3: CASSQIVGSSYNEQFF. The CDR3 DNA sequence: TGTGCCAGCAGCCAAATTGTAGGGAGCTCCTACAATGAGCAGTTCTTC.

The rearrangement links TRBV7-2 to TRBJ1-3; 7 positions match TRBD1. Germline lookup yields CDR1 SGHTA and CDR2 FQGNSA. There are 14 residues in the CDR3. Losses at the gene ends were 6 bases for V and 2 bases for J; bases not matched to a gene: 4. The chain's CDR3 is CASSPDRAGNTIYF. The CDR3, as DNA: TGTGCCAGCAGTCCCGACAGGGCTGGAAACACCATATATTTT.

Only a few counts were recorded for this clone. The chain recombines TRBV9 with TRBJ1-1; D call uncertain. The germline CDR1 and CDR2 sequences are SGDLS and YYNGEE. The CDR3 contains 15 residues. With 0 bases removed from V and 1 base from J, the gap between germline ends came to 10 bases. CDR3 loop: CASSVGVTANTEAFF. The CDR3 nucleotides read TGTGCCAGCAGCGTAGGGGTGACGGCGAACACTGAAGCTTTCTTT.

The CDR3 is CASSSGAGYGYTF. DNA of the CDR3: TGTGCCAGCAGTTCAGGGGCGGGCTATGGCTACACCTTC. The chain employs TRBV28 and TRBJ1-2, with a tentative D call TRBD1 (6 bases). The CDR3 loop spans 13 amino acids. The V gene's germline CDR1 is MDHEN and CDR2 SYDVKM. Trimming pared 4 bases from V and 4 bases from J, leaving 10 bases between.

V is TRBV7-2 and J is TRBJ2-3; D is uncertain. Trimming cost V 6 bases and J 2 bases, with 6 bases left between them. Germline V gene data show CDR1 as SGHTA and CDR2 as FQGNSA. The CDR3 is made up of 12 amino acids. CDR3 region: CASRQDTDTQYF. DNA of the CDR3: TGTGCCAGCAGACAAGACACAGATACGCAGTATTTT.

As concerns this clone: A read error may account for a junction end that differs from germline. Other DNA sequences in this specimen translate into the identical CDR3. The chain combines TRBV13 with TRBJ2-7; 8 bases align to TRBD1. There are 13 residues in the CDR3. Germline CDR1 and CDR2: PRHDT and FYEKMQ (reference sequence). The CDR3 DNA is TGTGCCAGCGAGCGGCAGGGGGCTTCCGAGCAATACTTC. This encodes CASERQGASEQYF.